What follows are 12 T cell receptor beta chains derived from one specimen sequenced in a study of shared clonotypes between healthy human individuals. Produced via immunoSEQ multiplex PCR; TCRdb's table is partial and in-frame only. Seen here are roughly 1,500,000 clones, 95% to 99% observed once, and the top ten hold about 0.45%. Sequencing was carried out using naive CD4+ T cells sorted from blood. Stated subset: CD45RA+ positively selected. The receptors were sampled from a man aged 30-40 years in good health.

This CDR3 is CASSLEGMNYGYTF. Here the CDR3 DNA reads TGCGCCAGCAGCTTGGAAGGGATGAACTATGGCTACACCTTC. The chain combines TRBV5-1 with TRBJ1-2; no reliable D call. Germline-derived CDR1 and CDR2 are SGHRS and YFSETQ. Trimming shortened V by 0 bases and J by 2 bases, and 8 bases separated the two germline ends. The CDR3 totals 14 residues.

V is TRBV9 and J is TRBJ2-2; 9 bases line up with TRBD2. The V gene's germline CDR1 is SGDLS and CDR2 YYNGEE. The length of the CDR3 is 15 residues. J gave up 0 bases and V 3 bases, and 0 bases lay outside the gene matches. The CDR3 nucleotides are TGTGCCAGCAGCGGACTAGCGGCGAACACCGGGGAGCTGTTTTTT. Amino acids: CASSGLAANTGELFF.

This chain links TRBV6-6 with TRBJ1-2; D is undetermined. The CDR3 sequence is 13 residues long. Looked up from germline, CDR1 is MNHNY and CDR2 is SVGAGI (reference sequence). V lost 3 bases to trimming and J lost 8 bases, with 13 bases between them. In DNA form, the CDR3 reads TGTGCCAGCAGTTATGGGCAAAACGGCGGCTACACCTTC. Protein product: CASSYGQNGGYTF.

The V and J genes are TRBV5-8 and TRBJ1-1; D possibly corresponds to TRBD1 (5 bases). This CDR3 is built from 15 residues. Trimming left V 0 bases short and J 0 bases short, with 9 bases between. Per germline, CDR1 SGHTS and CDR2 YDEGEE. CDR3 nucleotide sequence: TGTGCCAGCAGCTTGGAGGGGCCAGTGAACACTGAAGCTTTCTTT. Its protein is CASSLEGPVNTEAFF. The full variable domain, completed using reference TRBV5-8 and TRBJ1-1, is EAGVTQSPTHLIKTRGQQATLRCSPISGHTSVYWYQQALGLGLQFLLWYDEGEERNRGNFPPRFSGRQFPNYSSELNVNALELEDSALYLCASSLEGPVNTEAFFGQGTRLTVV.

J is TRBJ2-2 and V is TRBV5-1, with a weak D call TRBD1 (6 bases). The CDR3 is made up of 15 amino acids. With 5 bases removed from V and 7 bases from J, the gap between germline ends came to 18 bases. CDR1 is SGHRS, CDR2 YFSETQ, per germline. For the CDR3, the DNA is TGCGCCAGCAGACAGGACAGTCGGCGGCTCGGGGAGCTGTTTTTT. The encoded protein is CASRQDSRRLGELFF. Supplemented by reference TRBV5-1 and TRBJ2-2, the full variable domain reads KAGVTQTPRYLIKTRGQQVTLSCSPISGHRSVSWYQQTPGQGLQFLFEYFSETQRNKGNFPGRFSGRQFSNSRSEMNVSTLELGDSALYLCASRQDSRRLGELFFGEGSRLTVL.

The chain has TRBV19 and TRBJ2-2; D call uncertain. Germline CDR1 is LNHDA and CDR2 is SQIVND (reference sequence). The CDR3 consists of 14 residues. Trimming left V 4 bases short and J 4 bases short, with 10 bases between. The CDR3 protein is CASSSRWVTGELFF. CDR3 coding DNA: TGTGCCAGTAGTAGTCGGTGGGTCACCGGGGAGCTGTTTTTT. The full variable domain, its missing parts supplied by reference TRBV19 and TRBJ2-2, is DGGITQSPKYLFRKEGQNVTLSCEQNLNHDAMYWYRQDPGQGLRLIYYSQIVNDFQKGDIAEGYSVSREKKESFPLTVTSAQKNPTAFYLCASSSRWVTGELFFGEGSRLTVL.

Only one count was recorded for this clone. The chain joins TRBV13 to TRBJ2-7; a possible D gene is TRBD2 (7 bases). Germline V gene lookup returns CDR1 PRHDT and CDR2 FYEKMQ (reference sequence). There are 15 residues in the CDR3. V lost 3 bases, J lost 3 bases, and 15 bases lay in between. Here the CDR3 DNA reads TGTGCCAGCAGCTTCGGACAGCCGGGGGGCTACGAGCAGTACTTC. Residues: CASSFGQPGGYEQYF.

Only one count was recorded for this clone. The chain links TRBV5-6 to TRBJ2-1, with 10 bases identical to TRBD2. The trim removed 4 bases at V and 4 bases at J, leaving 2 bases unmatched. This CDR3 contains 14 residues. Germline V CDR1 and CDR2: SGHDT, YYEEEE. The CDR3 region has the DNA TGTGCCAGCAGCCGGACTAGCGGTTACAATGAGCAGTTCTTC. Translating it yields CASSRTSGYNEQFF.

This chain uses TRBV5-1 with TRBJ2-3; 8 bases map to TRBD2. J was trimmed by 6 bases and V by 0 bases; bases with no gene match: 6. This CDR3 comprises 15 residues. The germline V gene has CDR1 SGHRS and CDR2 YFSETQ. DNA for the CDR3: TGCGCCAGCAGCTTGGTCGGGACTAGTGTCGATACGCAGTATTTT. Residues: CASSLVGTSVDTQYF.

This clone was detected only once. The J gene is TRBJ1-4, the V gene TRBV7-8; D not certain. The CDR3 runs to 18 residues. The germline V gene has CDR1 SGHVS and CDR2 FQNEAQ. With 2 bases removed from V and 5 bases from J, the gap between germline ends came to 21 bases. Here the CDR3 reads CASSLTRTPERGNEKLFF. CDR3 coding DNA: TGTGCCAGCAGCTTAACCCGGACTCCGGAAAGAGGGAATGAAAAACTGTTTTTT.

This sequence joins TRBV5-4 and TRBJ2-7, with TRBD2 matching over 11 bases. Germline V gene data show CDR1 as SGHNT and CDR2 as YYREEE (reference sequence). The ends lost 4 bases at V and 3 bases at J; junction bases unmatched: 6. The length of the CDR3 is 15 residues. For the CDR3, the DNA is TGTGCCAGCAGCGTTAGCGGGAGGGAAGACTACGAGCAGTACTTC. Its translation is CASSVSGREDYEQYF. The full variable domain, with the rest looked up from reference TRBV5-4 and TRBJ2-7, is ETGVTQSPTHLIKTRGQQVTLRCSSQSGHNTVSWYQQALGQGPQFIFQYYREEENGRGNFPPRFSGLQFPNYSSELNVNALELDDSALYLCASSVSGREDYEQYFGPGTRLTVT.

This chain connects TRBV7-9 to TRBJ2-2; 10 bases agree with TRBD1. The CDR3 has 17 residues. CDR1 and CDR2 (germline): SEHNR, FQNEAQ (reference sequence). The J segment lost 3 bases and the V segment lost 2 bases, leaving 6 bases of the junction unmatched. CDR3 DNA: TGTGCCAGCAGCTTACGGGCCGGGACAGGGGACACCGGGGAGCTGTTTTTT. Its translation: CASSLRAGTGDTGELFF. The full variable domain, with the rest looked up from reference TRBV7-9 and TRBJ2-2, is DTGVSQNPRHKITKRGQNVTFRCDPISEHNRLYWYRQTLGQGPEFLTYFQNEAQLEKSRLLSDRFSAERPKGSFSTLEIQRTEQGDSAMYLCASSLRAGTGDTGELFFGEGSRLTVL.